This TCR beta chain was observed in a study of blood T cell repertoires in COVID-19. Study-wide background: Specimens from acute and convalescent COVID-19 originated in the United States, Italy and Spain. Sources were T cells, B-cell-depleted T cells, or PBMCs; the material itself was cDNA or gDNA.

Original methodology: Nucleated cell number was recorded as an estimate derived from reference gene primer amplification. The table came from immunoSEQ multiplex PCR; TCRdb's copy has only in-frame clones and leaves some out. V, J and clone size are those of that table, while D and trimming were read from the DNA. This table has under 300,000 clones, about nine tenths appearing once. Germline CDR1 is LGHNA and CDR2 is YSLEER. Trimming at V came to 0 bases and at J to 6 bases, leaving 4 bases not matched to a gene. CDR3 length equals 15 residues. This chain uses TRBV4-3 with TRBJ1-1; TRBD1 aligns across 10 bases. What was sequenced was peripheral blood. This clonotype was sampled from a man under 40 who had recovered from COVID-19. The CDR3 DNA sequence: TGCGCCAGCAGCCAAGAGGGACAGGGGTGGTCTGAAGCTTTCTTT. Protein product: CASSQEGQGWSEAFF.